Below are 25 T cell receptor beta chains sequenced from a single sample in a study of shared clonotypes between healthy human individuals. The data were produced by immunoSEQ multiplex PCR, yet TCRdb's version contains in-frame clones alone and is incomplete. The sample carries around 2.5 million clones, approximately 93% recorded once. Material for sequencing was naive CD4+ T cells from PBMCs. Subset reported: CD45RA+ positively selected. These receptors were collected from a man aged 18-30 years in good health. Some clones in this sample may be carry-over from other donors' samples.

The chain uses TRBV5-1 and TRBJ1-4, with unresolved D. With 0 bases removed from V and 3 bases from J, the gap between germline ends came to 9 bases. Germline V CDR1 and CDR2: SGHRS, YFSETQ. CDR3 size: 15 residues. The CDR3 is CASSLEYVPNEKLFF. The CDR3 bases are TGCGCCAGCAGCTTGGAATATGTCCCTAATGAAAAACTGTTTTTT.

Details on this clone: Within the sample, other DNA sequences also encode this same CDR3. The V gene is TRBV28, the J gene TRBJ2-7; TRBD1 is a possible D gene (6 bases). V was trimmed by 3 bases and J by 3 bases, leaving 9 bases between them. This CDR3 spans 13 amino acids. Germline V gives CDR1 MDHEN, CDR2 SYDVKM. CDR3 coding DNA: TGTGCCAGCAGTTTTGGGACACTCTACGAGCAGTACTTC. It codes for CASSFGTLYEQYF.

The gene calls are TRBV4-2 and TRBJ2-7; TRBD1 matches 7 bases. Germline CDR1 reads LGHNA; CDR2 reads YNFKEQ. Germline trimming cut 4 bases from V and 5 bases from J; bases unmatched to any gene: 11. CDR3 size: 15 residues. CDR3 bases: TGTGCCAGCAGCCGCGGCCGACAGGGTCCGGACGAGCAGTACTTC. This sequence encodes CASSRGRQGPDEQYF.

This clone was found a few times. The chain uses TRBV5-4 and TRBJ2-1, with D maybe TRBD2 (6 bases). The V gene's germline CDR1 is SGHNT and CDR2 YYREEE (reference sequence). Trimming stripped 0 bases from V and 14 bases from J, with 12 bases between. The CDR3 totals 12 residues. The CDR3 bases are TGTGCCAGCAGCTTGGCGGGGGTGAGGGAGTTCTTC. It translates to CASSLAGVREFF.

The CDR3 region is CASSLAGGADTQYF. For the CDR3, the DNA is TGTGCCAGCAGCTTAGCGGGAGGAGCAGATACGCAGTATTTT. The chain joins TRBV7-3 to TRBJ2-3, with 8 nucleotides matching TRBD2. Germline trimming cut 2 bases from V and 4 bases from J; bases unmatched to any gene: 2. Germline V lookup: CDR1 SGHTA, CDR2 FQGTGA. The CDR3 extends over 14 amino acids.

The CDR3 DNA reads as TGTGCCAGCAGTCAATGGGTTGGCAGGGACTCCGATGGCTACACCTTC. Residues: CASSQWVGRDSDGYTF. This chain links TRBV28 with TRBJ1-2; perhaps TRBD1 as D (5 bases). In germline, CDR1 is MDHEN, CDR2 SYDVKM. The CDR3 has 16 residues. The V end lost 5 bases, the J end lost 6 bases, and 22 bases lay between the germline ends.

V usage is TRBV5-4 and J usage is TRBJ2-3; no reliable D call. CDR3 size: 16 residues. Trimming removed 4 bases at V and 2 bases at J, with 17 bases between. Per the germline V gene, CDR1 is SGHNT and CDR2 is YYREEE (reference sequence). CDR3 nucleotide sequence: TGTGCCAGCAGCCAAGATGGACGCCGGTACACAGATACGCAGTATTTT. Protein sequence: CASSQDGRRYTDTQYF. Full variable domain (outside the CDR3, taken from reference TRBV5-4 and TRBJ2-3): ETGVTQSPTHLIKTRGQQVTLRCSSQSGHNTVSWYQQALGQGPQFIFQYYREEENGRGNFPPRFSGLQFPNYSSELNVNALELDDSALYLCASSQDGRRYTDTQYFGPGTRLTVL.

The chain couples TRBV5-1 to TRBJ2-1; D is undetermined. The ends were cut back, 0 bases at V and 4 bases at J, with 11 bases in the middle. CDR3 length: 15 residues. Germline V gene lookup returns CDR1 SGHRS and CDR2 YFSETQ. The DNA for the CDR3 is TGCGCCAGCAGCTTGGTGCAGGCCCCGTACAATGAGCAGTTCTTC. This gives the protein CASSLVQAPYNEQFF.

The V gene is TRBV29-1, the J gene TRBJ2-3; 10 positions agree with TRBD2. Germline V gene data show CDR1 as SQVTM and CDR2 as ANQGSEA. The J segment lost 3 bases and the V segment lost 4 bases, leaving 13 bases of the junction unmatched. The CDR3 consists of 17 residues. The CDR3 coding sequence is TGCAGCGTTGGGCCACTAGAAGCGGGAGGGTTGACAGATACGCAGTATTTT. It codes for CSVGPLEAGGLTDTQYF.

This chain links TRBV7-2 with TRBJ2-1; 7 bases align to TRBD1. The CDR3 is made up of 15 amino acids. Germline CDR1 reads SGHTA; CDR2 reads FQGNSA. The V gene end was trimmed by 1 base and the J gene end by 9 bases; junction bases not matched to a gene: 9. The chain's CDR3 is CASSLVTTGSAEQFF. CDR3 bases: TGTGCCAGCAGCTTAGTAACGACAGGGAGTGCTGAGCAGTTCTTC.

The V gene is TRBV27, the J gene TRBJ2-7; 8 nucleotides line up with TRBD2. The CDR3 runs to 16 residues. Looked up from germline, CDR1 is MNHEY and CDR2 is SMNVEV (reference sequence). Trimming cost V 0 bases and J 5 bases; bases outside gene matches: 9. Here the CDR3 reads CASSLSYAGGGNEQYF. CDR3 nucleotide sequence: TGTGCCAGCAGTTTATCGTACGCGGGAGGCGGGAACGAGCAGTACTTC.

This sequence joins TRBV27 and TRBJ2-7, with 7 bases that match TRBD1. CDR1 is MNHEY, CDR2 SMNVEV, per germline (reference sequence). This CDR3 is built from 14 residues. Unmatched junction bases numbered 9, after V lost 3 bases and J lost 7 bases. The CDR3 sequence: CASSLEDRWGEQYF. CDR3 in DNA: TGTGCCAGCAGTTTGGAGGACAGGTGGGGAGAGCAGTACTTC.

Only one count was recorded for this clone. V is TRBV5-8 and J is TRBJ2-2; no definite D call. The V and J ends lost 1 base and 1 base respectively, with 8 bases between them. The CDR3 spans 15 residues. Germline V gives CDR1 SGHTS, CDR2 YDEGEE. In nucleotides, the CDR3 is TGTGCCAGCAGCTTGTTCACACGGAACACCGGGGAGCTGTTTTTT. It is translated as CASSLFTRNTGELFF.

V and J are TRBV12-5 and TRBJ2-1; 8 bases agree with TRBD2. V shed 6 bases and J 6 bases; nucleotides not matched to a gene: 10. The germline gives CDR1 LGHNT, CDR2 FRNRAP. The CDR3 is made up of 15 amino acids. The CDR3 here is CASGRNGGRFNEQFF. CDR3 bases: TGTGCTAGTGGCCGAAATGGCGGGAGGTTCAATGAGCAGTTCTTC.

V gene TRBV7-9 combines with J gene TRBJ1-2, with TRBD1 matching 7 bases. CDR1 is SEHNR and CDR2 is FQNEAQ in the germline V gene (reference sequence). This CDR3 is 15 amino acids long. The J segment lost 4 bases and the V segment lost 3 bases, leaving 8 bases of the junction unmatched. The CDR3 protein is CASSLRDRGFYGYTF. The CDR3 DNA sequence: TGTGCCAGCAGCTTGCGGGACAGAGGTTTCTATGGCTACACCTTC.

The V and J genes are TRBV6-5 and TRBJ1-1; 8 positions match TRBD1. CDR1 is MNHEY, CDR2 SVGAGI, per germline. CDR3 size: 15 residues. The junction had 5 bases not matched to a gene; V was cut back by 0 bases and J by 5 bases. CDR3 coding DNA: TGTGCCAGCAGTTACTCGCGACAGGGGAAGACTGAAGCTTTCTTT. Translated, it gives CASSYSRQGKTEAFF.

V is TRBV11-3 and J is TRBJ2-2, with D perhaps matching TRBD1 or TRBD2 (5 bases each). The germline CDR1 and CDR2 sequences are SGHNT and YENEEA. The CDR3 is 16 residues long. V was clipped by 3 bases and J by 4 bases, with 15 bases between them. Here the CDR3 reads CASSFWRSGPTGELFF. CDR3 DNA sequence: TGTGCCAGCAGCTTTTGGAGGTCGGGGCCCACCGGGGAGCTGTTTTTT.

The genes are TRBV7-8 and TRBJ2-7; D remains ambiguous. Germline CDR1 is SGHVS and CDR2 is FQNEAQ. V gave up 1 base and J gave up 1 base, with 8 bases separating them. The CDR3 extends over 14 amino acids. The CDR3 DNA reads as TGTGCCAGCAGCTTAGTCTCAGCTTCCTACGAGCAGTACTTC. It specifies CASSLVSASYEQYF. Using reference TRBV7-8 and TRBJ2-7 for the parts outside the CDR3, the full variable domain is GAGVSQSPRYKVAKRGQDVALRCDPISGHVSLFWYQQALGQGPEFLTYFQNEAQLDKSGLPSDRFFAERPEGSVSTLKIQRTQQEDSAVYLCASSLVSASYEQYFGPGTRLTVT.

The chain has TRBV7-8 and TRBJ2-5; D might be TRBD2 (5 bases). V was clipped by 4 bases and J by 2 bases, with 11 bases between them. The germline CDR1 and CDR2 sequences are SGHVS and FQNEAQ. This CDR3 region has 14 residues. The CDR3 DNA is TGTGCCAGCAGCTCCAGACTAACACAAGAGACCCAGTACTTC. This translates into CASSSRLTQETQYF.

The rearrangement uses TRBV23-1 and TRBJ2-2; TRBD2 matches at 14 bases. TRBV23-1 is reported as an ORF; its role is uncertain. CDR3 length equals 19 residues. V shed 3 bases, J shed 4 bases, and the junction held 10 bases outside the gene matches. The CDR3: CASSHGLAGGGQGTGELFF. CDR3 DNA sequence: TGCGCCAGCAGTCATGGACTAGCGGGAGGCGGCCAGGGCACCGGGGAGCTGTTTTTT.

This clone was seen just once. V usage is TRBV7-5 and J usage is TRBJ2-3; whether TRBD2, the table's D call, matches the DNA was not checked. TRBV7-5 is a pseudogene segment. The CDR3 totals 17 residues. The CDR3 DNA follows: TGTGCCAGAAGCTTTGCCCCTACGGCGGGAGGCACAGATACGCAGTATTTT. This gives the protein CARSFAPTAGGTDTQYF.

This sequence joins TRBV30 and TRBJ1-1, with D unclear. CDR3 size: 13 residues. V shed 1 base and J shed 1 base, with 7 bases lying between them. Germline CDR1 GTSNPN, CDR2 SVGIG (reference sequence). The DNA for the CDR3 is TGTGCCTGGAGTGGCCGGAAGAACACTGAAGCTTTCTTT. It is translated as CAWSGRKNTEAFF.

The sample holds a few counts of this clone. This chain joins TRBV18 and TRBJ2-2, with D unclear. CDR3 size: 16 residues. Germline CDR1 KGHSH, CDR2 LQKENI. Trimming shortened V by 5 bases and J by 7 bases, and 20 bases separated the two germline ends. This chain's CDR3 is CASSTSGSRFDGELFF. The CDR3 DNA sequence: TGTGCCAGCTCAACGTCCGGGTCCCGATTTGACGGGGAGCTGTTTTTT.

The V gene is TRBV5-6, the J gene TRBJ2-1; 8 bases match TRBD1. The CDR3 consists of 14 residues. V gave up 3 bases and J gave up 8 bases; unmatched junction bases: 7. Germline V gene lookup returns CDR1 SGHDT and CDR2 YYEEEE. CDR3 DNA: TGTGCCAGCAGCTCACAGGGGGGTACGGATGAGCAGTTCTTC. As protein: CASSSQGGTDEQFF.

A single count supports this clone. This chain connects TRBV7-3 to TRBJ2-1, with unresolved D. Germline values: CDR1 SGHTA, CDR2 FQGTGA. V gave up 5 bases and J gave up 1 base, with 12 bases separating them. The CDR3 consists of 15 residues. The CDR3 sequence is CASSPGLRSYNEQFF. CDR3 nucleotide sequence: TGTGCCAGCAGCCCGGGCCTTAGGTCCTACAATGAGCAGTTCTTC.